This TCR beta chain was found in a study of vaccination effects on CD4 cells after COVID-19. Profiling relied on immunoSEQ multiplex PCR, and the TCRdb table lists in-frame clones only, not all of them. This sample has tens of thousands of clones, with 70% to 85% found just once. CDR1 is SEHNR and CDR2 is FQNEAQ in the germline V gene (reference sequence). The CDR3 has 14 residues. Trimming took 1 base from V and 6 from J; bases not matched to a gene: 1. Points from the study as a whole: There was only 1 of 255 vaccine-induced clones in healthy vaccinees that cross-reacted with common cold coronaviruses.

Under the ViraFEST assay, PBMC were stimulated with viral peptide pools so that antigen-specific CD4+ T cells expanded. Sequencing was performed afterwards. Following culture for approximately ten days, CD4+ T cells were isolated. Each person got two doses of an mRNA SARS-CoV-2 vaccine, BNT162b2 or mRNA-1273. Days 3 and 7 saw half the medium replaced with IL-2 medium. Of note for this clone: Its specificity is not known.

This chain connects TRBV7-9 to TRBJ1-4, with 8 bases identical to TRBD1. The sequencing used CD4+ T cells from PBMCs cultured with HCoV-229E spike peptides, collected after COVID-19 vaccination. The receptor was isolated from a human donor who received a COVID-19 vaccine. CDR3 protein: CASSLGTGYEKLFF. CDR3 nucleotides: TGTGCCAGCAGCTTAGGGACAGGGTATGAAAAACTGTTTTTT.